This T cell receptor (beta chain) was identified in a study of CD8 T cells in ankylosing spondylitis. Regarding the study as a whole: Earlier authors reported some of these motif variants in reactive arthritis synovial fluid and blood. Matched ankylosing spondylitis synovial fluid reportedly contained a significantly enriched population of disease-linked clones. Ankylosing spondylitis blood appeared to carry a characteristic TCR beta motif of roughly 8 highly homologous variants.

TCRdb re-called the 5' RACE reads with MiXCR, one entry per CDR3 protein. The repertoire holds some 270,000 distinct CDR3 sequences, with 32% as singletons. Trimming cost V 8 bases and J 5 bases, with 13 bases left between them. This CDR3 region has 13 residues. The germline V gene has CDR1 SEHNR and CDR2 FQNEAQ (reference sequence). Concerning this clonotype: The antigen remains unidentified.

Source material: blood, either unsorted or a sorted T cell fraction (not recorded which). V usage is TRBV7-9 and J usage is TRBJ2-1, with D tentatively TRBD2 (7 bases). This TCR came from a male donor with ankylosing spondylitis or in good health (not recorded which). The CDR3 here is CASLEGGNNEQFF. The DNA of the CDR3 is TGTGCCAGCTTAGAGGGGGGGAACAATGAGCAGTTCTTC.